This T cell receptor (beta chain) was observed in a study of cytomegalovirus exposure and HLA in healthy donors. For this clone: The antigen is not known.

PCR primers comprised 60 Vbeta and 13 Jbeta primers. TCRdb keeps only in-frame clones here, not all; method: immunoSEQ multiplex PCR. The table shows about 140,000 clones, with 80% occurring only once. Germline values: CDR1 SGHTA, CDR2 FQGNSA. V dropped 3 bases and J dropped 2; count of bases not matched to a gene: 3. The CDR3 has 15 amino acids. Whole-study findings and limits: The authors excluded some V segments, including TRBV6-2 and TRBV6-3, as indistinguishable.

The sequenced sample was PBMCs. This TCR came from a man younger than 40 in good health and CMV-seronegative. The chain has TRBV7-2 and TRBJ2-1; 8 positions match TRBD2. The CDR3 loop is CASSLGGRTYNEQFF. The CDR3 DNA follows: TGTGCCAGCAGCTTGGGCGGGAGGACCTACAATGAGCAGTTCTTC.